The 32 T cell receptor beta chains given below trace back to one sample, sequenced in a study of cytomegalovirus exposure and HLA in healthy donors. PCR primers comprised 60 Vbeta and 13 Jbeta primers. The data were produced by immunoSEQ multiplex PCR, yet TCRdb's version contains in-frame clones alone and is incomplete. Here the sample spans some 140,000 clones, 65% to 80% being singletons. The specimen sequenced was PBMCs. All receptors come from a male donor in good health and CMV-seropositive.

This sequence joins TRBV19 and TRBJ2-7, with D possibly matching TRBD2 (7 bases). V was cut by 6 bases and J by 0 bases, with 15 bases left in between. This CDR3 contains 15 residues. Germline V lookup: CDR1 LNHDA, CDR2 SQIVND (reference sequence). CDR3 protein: CASRWGGIGSYEQYF. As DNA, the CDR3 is TGTGCCAGTAGATGGGGGGGCATCGGCTCCTACGAGCAGTACTTC.

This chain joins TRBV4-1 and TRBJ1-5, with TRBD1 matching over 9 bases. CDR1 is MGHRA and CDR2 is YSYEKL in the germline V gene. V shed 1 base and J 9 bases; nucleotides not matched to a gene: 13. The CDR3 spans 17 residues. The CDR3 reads CASSQVGDRERGRPQHF. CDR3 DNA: TGCGCCAGCAGCCAAGTTGGGGACAGGGAGCGGGGGAGGCCCCAGCATTTT.

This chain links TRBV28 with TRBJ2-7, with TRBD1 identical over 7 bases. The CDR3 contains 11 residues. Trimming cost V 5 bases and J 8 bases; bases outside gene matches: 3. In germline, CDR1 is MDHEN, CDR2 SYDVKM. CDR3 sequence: CASSVDRKQYF. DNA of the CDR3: TGTGCCAGCAGTGTGGACAGGAAGCAGTACTTC.

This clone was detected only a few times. In nucleotides, the CDR3 is TGTGCCAGCAGTTACGTAGCGGGAGAAGTGAGTTACGAGCAGTACTTC. This codes for CASSYVAGEVSYEQYF. This chain links TRBV6-5 with TRBJ2-7, with TRBD2 matching 9 bases. This CDR3 spans 16 amino acids. In germline, CDR1 is MNHEY, CDR2 SVGAGI. The trim removed 2 bases at V and 4 bases at J, leaving 9 bases unmatched.

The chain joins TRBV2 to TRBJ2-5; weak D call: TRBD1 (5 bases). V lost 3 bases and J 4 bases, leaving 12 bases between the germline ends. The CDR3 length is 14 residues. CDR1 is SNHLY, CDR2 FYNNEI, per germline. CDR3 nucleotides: TGTGCCAGCAGTGAGATCAGGGTGAGAGAGACCCAGTACTTC. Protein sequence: CASSEIRVRETQYF.

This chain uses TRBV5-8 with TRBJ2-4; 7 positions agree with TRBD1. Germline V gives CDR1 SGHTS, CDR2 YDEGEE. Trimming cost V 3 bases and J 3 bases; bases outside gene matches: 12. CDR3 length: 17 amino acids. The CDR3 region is CASSYSGGSWDKNIQYF. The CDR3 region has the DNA TGTGCCAGCAGCTATTCAGGGGGAAGTTGGGACAAAAACATTCAGTACTTC.

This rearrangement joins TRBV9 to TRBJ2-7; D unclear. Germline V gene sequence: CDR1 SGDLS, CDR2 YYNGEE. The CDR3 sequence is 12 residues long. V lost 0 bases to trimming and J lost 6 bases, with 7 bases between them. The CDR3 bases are TGTGCCAGCAGCGTAGCTGGTAGCGAGCAGTACTTC. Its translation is CASSVAGSEQYF.

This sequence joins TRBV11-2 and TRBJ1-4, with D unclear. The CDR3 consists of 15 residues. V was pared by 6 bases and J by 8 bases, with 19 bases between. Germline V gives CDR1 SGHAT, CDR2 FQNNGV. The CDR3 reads CASRADDTRGEKLFF. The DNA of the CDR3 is TGTGCCAGCAGGGCCGACGATACCAGAGGAGAAAAACTGTTTTTT.

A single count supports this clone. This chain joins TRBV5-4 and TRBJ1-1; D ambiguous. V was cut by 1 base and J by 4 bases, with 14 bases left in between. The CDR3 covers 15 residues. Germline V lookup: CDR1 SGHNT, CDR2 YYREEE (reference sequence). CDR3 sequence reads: CASSLSFEGPTEAFF. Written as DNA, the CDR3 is TGTGCCAGCAGCTTGTCGTTTGAGGGCCCCACTGAAGCTTTCTTT.

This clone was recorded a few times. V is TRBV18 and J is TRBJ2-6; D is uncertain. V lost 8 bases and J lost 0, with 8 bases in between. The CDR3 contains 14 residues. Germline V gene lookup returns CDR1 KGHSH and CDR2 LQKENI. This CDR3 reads CASRISSGANVLTF. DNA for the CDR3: TGTGCCAGCCGTATCTCCTCTGGGGCCAACGTCCTGACTTTC. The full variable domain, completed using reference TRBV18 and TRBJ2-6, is NAGVMQNPRHLVRRRGQEARLRCSPMKGHSHVYWYRQLPEEGLKFMVYLQKENIIDESGMPKERFSAEFPKEGPSILRIQQVVRGDSAAYFCASRISSGANVLTFGAGSRLTVL.

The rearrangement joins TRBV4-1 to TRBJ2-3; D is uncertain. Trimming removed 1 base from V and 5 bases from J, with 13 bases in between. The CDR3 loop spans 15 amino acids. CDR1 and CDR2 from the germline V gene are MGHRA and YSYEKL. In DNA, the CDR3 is TGCGCCAGCAGCCAAGTCGGCCTAGTGAGAGATACGCAGTATTTT. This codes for CASSQVGLVRDTQYF.

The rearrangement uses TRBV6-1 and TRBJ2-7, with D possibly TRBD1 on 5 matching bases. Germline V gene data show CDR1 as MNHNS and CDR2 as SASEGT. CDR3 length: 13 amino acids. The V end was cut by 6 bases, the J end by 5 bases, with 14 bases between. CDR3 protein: CASSDSYFDEQYF. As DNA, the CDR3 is TGTGCCAGCAGCGACAGTTACTTCGACGAGCAGTACTTC.

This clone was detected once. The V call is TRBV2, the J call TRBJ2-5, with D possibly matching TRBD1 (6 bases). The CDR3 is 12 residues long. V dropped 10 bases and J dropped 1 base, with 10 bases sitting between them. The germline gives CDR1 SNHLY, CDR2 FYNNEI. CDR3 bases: TGTGCCACGCTGGACAGCCAAGAGACCCAGTACTTC. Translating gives CATLDSQETQYF.

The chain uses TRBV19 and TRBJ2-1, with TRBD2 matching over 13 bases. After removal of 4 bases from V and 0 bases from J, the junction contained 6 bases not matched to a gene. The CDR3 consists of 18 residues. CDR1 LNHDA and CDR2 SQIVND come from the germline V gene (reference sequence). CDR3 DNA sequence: TGTGCCAGTAGTAAGGGACTAGCGGGAAAGCGCTCCTACAATGAGCAGTTCTTC. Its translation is CASSKGLAGKRSYNEQFF.

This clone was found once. The CDR3 DNA follows: TGTGCCAGTAGTGAACGGCCCTGGGGGGTGAACACTGAAGCTTTCTTT. Translated: CASSERPWGVNTEAFF. This chain joins TRBV19 and TRBJ1-1, with D maybe TRBD1 (5 bases). The CDR3 totals 16 residues. The germline CDR1 and CDR2 sequences are LNHDA and SQIVND (reference sequence). Deletions cut 5 bases from V and 0 bases from J, with 16 bases between.

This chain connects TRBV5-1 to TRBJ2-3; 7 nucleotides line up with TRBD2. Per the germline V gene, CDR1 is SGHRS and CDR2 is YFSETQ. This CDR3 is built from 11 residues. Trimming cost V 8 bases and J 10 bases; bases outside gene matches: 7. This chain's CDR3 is CASYLGGAQYF. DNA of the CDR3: TGCGCCAGTTACCTTGGGGGGGCGCAGTATTTT.

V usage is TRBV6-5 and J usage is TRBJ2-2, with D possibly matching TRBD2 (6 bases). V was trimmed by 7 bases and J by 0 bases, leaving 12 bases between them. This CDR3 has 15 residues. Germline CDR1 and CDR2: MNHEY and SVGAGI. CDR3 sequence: CASTYGGTNTGELFF. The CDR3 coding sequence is TGTGCCAGCACCTACGGGGGAACGAACACCGGGGAGCTGTTTTTT.

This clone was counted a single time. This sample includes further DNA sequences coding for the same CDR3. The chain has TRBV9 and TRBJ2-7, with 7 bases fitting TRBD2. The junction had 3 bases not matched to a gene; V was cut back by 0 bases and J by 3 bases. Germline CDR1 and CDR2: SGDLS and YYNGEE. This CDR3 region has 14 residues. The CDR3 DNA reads TGTGCCAGCAGCGTAGGCGGGAGCGACTACGAGCAGTACTTC. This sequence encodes CASSVGGSDYEQYF.

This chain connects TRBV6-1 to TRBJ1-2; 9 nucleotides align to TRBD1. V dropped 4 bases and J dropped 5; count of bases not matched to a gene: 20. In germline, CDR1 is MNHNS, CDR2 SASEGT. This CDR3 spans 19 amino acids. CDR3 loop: CASSAVGQGSIAGAYGYTF. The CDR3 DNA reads TGTGCCAGCAGTGCAGTGGGACAGGGCTCAATAGCCGGCGCGTATGGCTACACCTTC.

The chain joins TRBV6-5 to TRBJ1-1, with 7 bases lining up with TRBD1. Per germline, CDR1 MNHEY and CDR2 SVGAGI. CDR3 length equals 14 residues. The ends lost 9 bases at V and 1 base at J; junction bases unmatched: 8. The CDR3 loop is CASGLTGANTEAFF. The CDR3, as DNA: TGTGCCAGTGGACTAACAGGGGCGAACACTGAAGCTTTCTTT.

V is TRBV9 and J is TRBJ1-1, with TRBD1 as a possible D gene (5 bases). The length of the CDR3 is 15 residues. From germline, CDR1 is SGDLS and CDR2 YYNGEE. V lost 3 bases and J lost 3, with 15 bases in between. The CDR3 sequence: CASSGTAGTYTEAFF. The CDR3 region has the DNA TGTGCCAGCAGCGGGACTGCAGGGACTTACACTGAAGCTTTCTTT.

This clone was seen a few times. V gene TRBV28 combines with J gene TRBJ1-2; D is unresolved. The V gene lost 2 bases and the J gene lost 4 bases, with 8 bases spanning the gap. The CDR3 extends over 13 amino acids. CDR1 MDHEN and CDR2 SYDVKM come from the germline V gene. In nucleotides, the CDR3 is TGTGCCAGCAGTTTAACGGTCCTCTATGGCTACACCTTC. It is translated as CASSLTVLYGYTF.

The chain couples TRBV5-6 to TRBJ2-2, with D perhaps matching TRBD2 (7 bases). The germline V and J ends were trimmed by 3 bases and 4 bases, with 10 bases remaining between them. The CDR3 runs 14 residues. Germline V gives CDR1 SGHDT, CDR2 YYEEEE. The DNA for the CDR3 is TGTGCCAGCAGCTCGGGGGGCGGCACCGGGGAGCTGTTTTTT. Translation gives CASSSGGGTGELFF.

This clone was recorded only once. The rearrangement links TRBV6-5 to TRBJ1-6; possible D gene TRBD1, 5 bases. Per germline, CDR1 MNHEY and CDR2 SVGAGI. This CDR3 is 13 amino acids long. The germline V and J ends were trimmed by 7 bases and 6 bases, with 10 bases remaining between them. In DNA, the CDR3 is TGTGCCAGCATTCAGGGCCTTAATTCACCCCTCCACTTT. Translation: CASIQGLNSPLHF.

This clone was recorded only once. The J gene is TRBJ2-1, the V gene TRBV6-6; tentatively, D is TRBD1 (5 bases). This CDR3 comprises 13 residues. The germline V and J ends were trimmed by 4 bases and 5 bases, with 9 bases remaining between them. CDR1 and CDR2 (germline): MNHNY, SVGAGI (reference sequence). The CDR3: CASSFLGDNEQFF. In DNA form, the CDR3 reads TGTGCCAGCAGTTTCCTAGGGGACAATGAGCAGTTCTTC.

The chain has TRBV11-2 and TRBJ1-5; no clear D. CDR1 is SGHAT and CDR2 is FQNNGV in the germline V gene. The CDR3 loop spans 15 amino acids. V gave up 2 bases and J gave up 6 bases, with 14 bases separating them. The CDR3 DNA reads TGTGCCAGCAGCTTAAGCGGGGTTGATGGTCAGCCCCAGCATTTT. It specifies CASSLSGVDGQPQHF.

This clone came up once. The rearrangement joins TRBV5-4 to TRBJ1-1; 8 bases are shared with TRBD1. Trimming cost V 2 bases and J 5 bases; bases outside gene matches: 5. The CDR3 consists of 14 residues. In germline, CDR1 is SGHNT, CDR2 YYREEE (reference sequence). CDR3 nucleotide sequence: TGTGCCAGCAGCTTCTCCAGGGGGCAAACTGAAGCTTTCTTT. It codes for CASSFSRGQTEAFF.

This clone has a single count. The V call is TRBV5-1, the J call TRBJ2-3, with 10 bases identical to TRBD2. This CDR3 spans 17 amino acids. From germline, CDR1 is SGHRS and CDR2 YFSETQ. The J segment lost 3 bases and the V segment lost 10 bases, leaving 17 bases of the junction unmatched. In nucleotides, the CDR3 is TGCGCCTCGTGTCCCCCTAGCGGGGGCGTTGGTACAGATACGCAGTATTTT. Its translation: CASCPPSGGVGTDTQYF.

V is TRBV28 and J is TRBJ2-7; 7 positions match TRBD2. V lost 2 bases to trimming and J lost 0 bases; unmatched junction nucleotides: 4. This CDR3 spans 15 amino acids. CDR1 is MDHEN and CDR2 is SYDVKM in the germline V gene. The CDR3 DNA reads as TGTGCCAGCAGTTTAGGTGGGGAGGGCTCCTACGAGCAGTACTTC. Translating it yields CASSLGGEGSYEQYF.

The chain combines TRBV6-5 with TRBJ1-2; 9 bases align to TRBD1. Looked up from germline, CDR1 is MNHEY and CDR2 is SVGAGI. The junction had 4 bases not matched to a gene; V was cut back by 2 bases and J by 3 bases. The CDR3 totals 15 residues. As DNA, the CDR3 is TGTGCCAGCAGTTACGGGACAGGGAGTTACTATGGCTACACCTTC. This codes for CASSYGTGSYYGYTF.

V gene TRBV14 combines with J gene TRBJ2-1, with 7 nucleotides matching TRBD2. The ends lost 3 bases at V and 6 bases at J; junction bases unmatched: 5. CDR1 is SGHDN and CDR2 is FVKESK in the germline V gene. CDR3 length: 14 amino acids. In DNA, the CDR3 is TGTGCCAGCAGCCAGGGGACTACCATCAATGAGCAGTTCTTC. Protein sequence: CASSQGTTINEQFF.

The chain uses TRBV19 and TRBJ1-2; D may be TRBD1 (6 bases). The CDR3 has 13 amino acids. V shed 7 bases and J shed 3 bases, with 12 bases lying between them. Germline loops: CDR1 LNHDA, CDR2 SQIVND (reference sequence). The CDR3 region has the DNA TGTGCCAGTATGACGACAGGTTACTATGGCTACACCTTC. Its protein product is CASMTTGYYGYTF.